One sample yielded the 17 T cell receptor beta chains listed below, sequenced in a study of immune evolution from preneoplasia to lung adenocarcinoma. Method: immunoSEQ multiplex PCR; TCRdb's copy keeps in-frame clones and lacks some. The data contain 5,000 to 6,000 clones, 75% to 90% of them singletons. The sequenced material came from FFPE invasive lung adenocarcinoma tissue. These TCRs come from a person aged 45-69 years with lung adenocarcinoma.

This clone came up a few times. The chain employs TRBV11-2 and TRBJ2-5; no clear D gene. Germline CDR1 reads SGHAT; CDR2 reads FQNNGV. The CDR3 has 12 residues. Trimming left V 5 bases short and J 5 bases short, with 9 bases between. The CDR3 DNA reads as TGTGCCAGCAGCCTCAACCGGGAGACCCAGTACTTC. This codes for CASSLNRETQYF. The whole variable domain, filled in from reference TRBV11-2 and TRBJ2-5, reads EAGVAQSPRYKIIEKRQSVAFWCNPISGHATLYWYQQILGQGPKLLIQFQNNGVVDDSQLPKDRFSAERLKGVDSTLKIQPAKLEDSAVYLCASSLNRETQYFGPGTRLLVL.

V and J are TRBV14 and TRBJ2-7; D remains ambiguous. This CDR3 spans 17 amino acids. From germline, CDR1 is SGHDN and CDR2 FVKESK. V lost 0 bases and J 9 bases, leaving 24 bases between the germline ends. CDR3 protein: CASSQDSRVGNFFGQYF. Here the CDR3 DNA reads TGTGCCAGCAGCCAAGACTCTCGCGTTGGGAATTTTTTTGGGCAGTACTTC.

CDR3 residues: CASSQGLGQQRNQPQHF. For the CDR3, the DNA is TGCGCCAGCAGCCAAGGGCTCGGGCAGCAACGCAATCAGCCCCAGCATTTT. The chain joins TRBV4-1 to TRBJ1-5; D remains ambiguous. The CDR3 totals 17 residues. Trimming left V 1 base short and J 2 bases short, with 15 bases between. Germline V CDR1 and CDR2: MGHRA, YSYEKL.

J is TRBJ2-1 and V is TRBV11-2; D is ambiguous. V dropped 6 bases and J dropped 0 bases, with 9 bases sitting between them. CDR1 and CDR2 (germline): SGHAT, FQNNGV. This CDR3 has 14 amino acids. CDR3 sequence: CASSVGGSYNEQFF. The CDR3 nucleotides are TGTGCCAGCAGTGTGGGCGGCTCCTACAATGAGCAGTTCTTC. Full variable domain (missing parts from reference TRBV11-2 and TRBJ2-1): EAGVAQSPRYKIIEKRQSVAFWCNPISGHATLYWYQQILGQGPKLLIQFQNNGVVDDSQLPKDRFSAERLKGVDSTLKIQPAKLEDSAVYLCASSVGGSYNEQFFGPGTRLTVL.

The rearrangement uses TRBV11-2 and TRBJ1-2, with D tentatively TRBD1 (5 bases). Germline lookup yields CDR1 SGHAT and CDR2 FQNNGV. This CDR3 spans 15 amino acids. V lost 7 bases to trimming and J lost 0 bases, with 15 bases between them. As DNA, the CDR3 is TGTGCCAGCACCCGGGGGGGGGAGGCTAACTATGGCTACACCTTC. Amino acid sequence: CASTRGGEANYGYTF.

The chain recombines TRBV4-1 with TRBJ1-1; D remains ambiguous. This CDR3 has 13 residues. The germline V gene has CDR1 MGHRA and CDR2 YSYEKL. Trimming left V 1 base short and J 11 bases short, with 14 bases between. The DNA for the CDR3 is TGCGCCAGCAGCCAAGTTAGGAACTCGGAGGCTTTCTTT. Amino acids: CASSQVRNSEAFF.

The J gene is TRBJ2-5, the V gene TRBV28; TRBD1 might be the D (5 bases). The CDR3 covers 13 residues. V was trimmed by 9 bases and J by 0 bases, leaving 11 bases between them. Germline V gene lookup returns CDR1 MDHEN and CDR2 SYDVKM. CDR3 in amino acids: CARWVGHQETQYF. In DNA, the CDR3 is TGTGCCAGATGGGTGGGGCACCAAGAGACCCAGTACTTC. The full variable domain, its missing parts supplied by reference TRBV28 and TRBJ2-5, is DVKVTQSSRYLVKRTGEKVFLECVQDMDHENMFWYRQDPGLGLRLIYFSYDVKMKEKGDIPEGYSVSREKKERFSLILESASTNQTSMYLCARWVGHQETQYFGPGTRLLVL.

The J gene is TRBJ2-7, the V gene TRBV28; 12 nucleotides line up with TRBD1. CDR3 length equals 16 residues. J was trimmed by 0 bases and V by 4 bases; bases with no gene match: 4. Germline assignment: CDR1 MDHEN and CDR2 SYDVKM. CDR3 in DNA: TGTGCCAGCAGTTCAGAGGGACAGGGGGCCTCCTACGAGCAGTACTTC. Amino acid sequence: CASSSEGQGASYEQYF.

This chain links TRBV29-1 with TRBJ2-5, with 9 bases identical to TRBD1. From germline, CDR1 is SQVTM and CDR2 ANQGSEA. Losses at the gene ends were 6 bases for V and 4 bases for J; bases not matched to a gene: 6. This CDR3 is built from 13 residues. DNA for the CDR3: TGCAGCGTCGGACAGGGGCAAGGAGAGACCCAGTACTTC. Translated: CSVGQGQGETQYF.

In its sample, this clone was seen a few times. The chain employs TRBV7-2 and TRBJ2-3, with D perhaps matching TRBD1 or TRBD2 (5 bases each). In germline, CDR1 is SGHTA, CDR2 FQGNSA. Between the trimmed V and J ends, which lost 2 bases and 4 bases, there was a span of 13 bases. The CDR3 sequence is 15 residues long. CDR3 in DNA: TGTGCCAGCAGCTTACAGGGAGTGGTGGCAGATACGCAGTATTTT. Translating gives CASSLQGVVADTQYF.

The chain uses TRBV28 and TRBJ1-1; D remains unclear. The germline gives CDR1 MDHEN, CDR2 SYDVKM. V was clipped by 1 base and J by 8 bases, with 8 bases between them. CDR3 length: 12 amino acids. This chain's CDR3 is CASSLFGPEAFF. The CDR3 DNA follows: TGTGCCAGCAGTTTATTCGGACCAGAAGCTTTCTTT.

CDR3 region: CASRKRDRGRRTNEKLFF. The CDR3 DNA sequence: TGCGCCAGCAGAAAAAGGGACAGGGGGCGTCGGACTAATGAAAAACTGTTTTTT. The rearrangement uses TRBV23-1 and TRBJ1-4, with TRBD1 matching 12 bases. TRBV23-1 is labeled an ORF, and its function is uncertain. CDR3 length equals 18 residues. The V and J ends lost 6 bases and 2 bases, in that order; junction bases with no gene match: 10.

The chain employs TRBV7-6 and TRBJ2-2; weak D call: TRBD1 (6 bases). CDR3 length: 13 amino acids. V lost 5 bases and J lost 6, with 10 bases in between. CDR1 is SGHVS, CDR2 FNYEAQ, per germline. Here the CDR3 reads CASSTQGPGELFF. In DNA, the CDR3 is TGTGCCAGCAGCACTCAGGGGCCCGGGGAGCTGTTTTTT.

The rearrangement uses TRBV18 and TRBJ2-7; 7 bases are shared with TRBD1. Germline-derived CDR1 and CDR2 are KGHSH and LQKENI. V lost 0 bases, J lost 3 bases, and 8 bases stayed unmatched. This CDR3 is 16 amino acids long. CDR3 protein: CASSPPTGDPIYEQYF. The CDR3 nucleotides are TGTGCCAGCTCACCACCTACAGGGGATCCTATCTACGAGCAGTACTTC.

J is TRBJ2-5 and V is TRBV7-9; the match to TRBD2 covers 7 bases. CDR1 is SEHNR and CDR2 is FQNEAQ in the germline V gene (reference sequence). Trimming at V came to 5 bases and at J to 4 bases, leaving 10 bases not matched to a gene. The CDR3 has 15 residues. The CDR3 loop is CASSKRRGEAETQYF. CDR3 nucleotides: TGTGCCAGCAGCAAACGACGGGGGGAGGCAGAGACCCAGTACTTC. The full variable domain, completed using reference TRBV7-9 and TRBJ2-5, is DTGVSQNPRHKITKRGQNVTFRCDPISEHNRLYWYRQTLGQGPEFLTYFQNEAQLEKSRLLSDRFSAERPKGSFSTLEIQRTEQGDSAMYLCASSKRRGEAETQYFGPGTRLLVL.

The rearrangement joins TRBV29-1 to TRBJ1-2, with a possible D match to TRBD1 (5 bases). The germline gives CDR1 SQVTM, CDR2 ANQGSEA. V gave up 3 bases and J gave up 4 bases, with 9 bases separating them. The CDR3 is made up of 12 amino acids. The CDR3 nucleotides read TGCAGCGTTGAGGACAAGACCTATGGCTACACCTTC. Protein sequence: CSVEDKTYGYTF.

The V call is TRBV20-1, the J call TRBJ2-5; weak D call: TRBD2 (5 bases). The CDR3 is 11 residues long. CDR1 DFQATT and CDR2 SNEGSKA come from the germline V gene (reference sequence). Trimming left V 6 bases short and J 5 bases short, with 10 bases between. The chain's CDR3 is CSAPKRETQYF. The CDR3 coding sequence is TGCAGTGCCCCTAAGCGGGAGACCCAGTACTTC.